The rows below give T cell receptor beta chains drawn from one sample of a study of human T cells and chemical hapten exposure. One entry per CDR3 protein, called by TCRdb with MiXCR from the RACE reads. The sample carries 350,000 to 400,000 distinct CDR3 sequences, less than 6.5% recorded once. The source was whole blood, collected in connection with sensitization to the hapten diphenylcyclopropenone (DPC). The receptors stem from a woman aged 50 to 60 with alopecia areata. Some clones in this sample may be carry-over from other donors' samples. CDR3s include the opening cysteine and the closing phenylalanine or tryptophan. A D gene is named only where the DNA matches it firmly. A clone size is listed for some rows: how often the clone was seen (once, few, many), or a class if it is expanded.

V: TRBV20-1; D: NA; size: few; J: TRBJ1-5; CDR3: CSARESTNQPQHF; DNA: TGCAGTGCTAGAGAGAGCACAAATCAGCCCCAGCATTTT
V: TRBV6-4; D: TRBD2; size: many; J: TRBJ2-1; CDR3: CASSDSRLAGASQFF; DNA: TGTGCCAGCAGTGACTCGAGGCTAGCGGGGGCTTCGCAGTTCTTC
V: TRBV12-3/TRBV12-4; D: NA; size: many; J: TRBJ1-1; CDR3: CASSKSDMNGEAFF; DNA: TGTGCCAGCAGTAAATCGGACATGAACGGTGAAGCTTTCTTT
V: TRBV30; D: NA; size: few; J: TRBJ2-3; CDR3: CAWTQRLADTQYF; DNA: TGTGCCTGGACCCAGAGACTGGCGGATACGCAGTATTTT
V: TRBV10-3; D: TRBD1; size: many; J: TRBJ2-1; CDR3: CAISGTGVGNEQFF; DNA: TGTGCCATCAGTGGGACAGGGGTCGGCAATGAGCAGTTCTTC
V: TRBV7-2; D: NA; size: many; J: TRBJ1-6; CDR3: CASSLGGGNSPLHF; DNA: TGTGCCAGCAGCTTAGGGGGTGGTAATTCACCCCTCCACTTT
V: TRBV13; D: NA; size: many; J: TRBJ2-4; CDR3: CASSLQFGKNIQYF; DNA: TGTGCCAGCAGCTTACAGTTTGGCAAAAACATTCAGTACTTC
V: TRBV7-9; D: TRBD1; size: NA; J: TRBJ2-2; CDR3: CASSLARGTGGELFF; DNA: TGTGCCAGCAGCTTAGCGCGAGGGACAGGCGGGGAGCTGTTTTTT
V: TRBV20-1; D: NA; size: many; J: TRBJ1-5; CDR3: CSAREQHNQPQHF; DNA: TGCAGTGCTAGAGAACAGCACAATCAGCCCCAGCATTTT
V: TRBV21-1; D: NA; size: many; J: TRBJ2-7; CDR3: CASSKGANRVANEQYF; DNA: TGTGCCAGCAGCAAAGGGGCTAACAGGGTAGCTAACGAGCAGTACTTC
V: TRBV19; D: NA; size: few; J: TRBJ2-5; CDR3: CASSIALLNRLQETQYF; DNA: TGTGCCAGTAGTATCGCCCTCCTAAACAGGCTACAAGAGACCCAGTACTTC
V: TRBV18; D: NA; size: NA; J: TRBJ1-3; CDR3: CASSRNDGNTIYF; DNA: TGTGCCAGCTCACGGAATGATGGAAACACCATATATTTT